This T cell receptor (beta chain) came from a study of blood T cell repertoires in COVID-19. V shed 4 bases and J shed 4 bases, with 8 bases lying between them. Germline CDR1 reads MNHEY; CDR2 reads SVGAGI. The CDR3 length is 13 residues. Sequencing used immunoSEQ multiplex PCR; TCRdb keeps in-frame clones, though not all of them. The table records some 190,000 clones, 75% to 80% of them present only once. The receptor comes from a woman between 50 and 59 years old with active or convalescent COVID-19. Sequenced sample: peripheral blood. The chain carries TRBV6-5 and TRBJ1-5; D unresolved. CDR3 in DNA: TGTGCCAGCAGTTCAGACTGGAATCAGCCCCAGCATTTT. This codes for CASSSDWNQPQHF.